The rows below give T cell receptor beta chains drawn from one sample of a study of blood T cell repertoires in COVID-19. The protocol was immunoSEQ multiplex PCR, while the TCRdb copy is restricted to in-frame clones and leaves out a portion. The table records 140,000 to 150,000 clones, roughly 80% of them present only once. Sequenced: PBMCs or T cells enriched from blood (not recorded which). The receptors come from a woman aged 40 to 55 who had recovered from COVID-19. The conserved cysteine and the conserved F or W are not part of the CDR3 here.

cdr3_length,v_call,j_call,cdr3_aa
12,TRBV7-8,TRBJ1-4,ASSLDRGNEKLF
12,TRBV27,TRBJ1-5,ASSSGQLNQPQH
14,TRBV4-1,TRBJ2-1,ASSQVAGGPYNEQF
11,TRBV30,TRBJ1-1,AWSVGVITEAF
13,TRBV29-1,TRBJ1-1,SVEDRPGVVTEAF
11,TRBV29-1,TRBJ1-1,SVDSGGRTEAF
11,TRBV7-8,TRBJ2-7,ASSLQNSYEQY
12,TRBV5-6,TRBJ1-1,ASSLLTGNTEAF
10,TRBV7-8,TRBJ1-2,ASSEQGRGYT
11,TRBV7-9,TRBJ2-1,ASSLERQGKQF
13,TRBV30,TRBJ2-3,AWSRRLGLTDTQY
15,TRBV5-4,TRBJ1-3,ASSLYRTRGAGNTIY
15,TRBV15,TRBJ2-1,ATSTQKRLAGYNEQF
14,TRBV5-1,TRBJ2-7,ASSLYPGQGGEEQY
11,TRBV12-3/TRBV12-4,TRBJ2-2,ASSFRGTGELF
13,TRBV5-1,TRBJ2-3,ASSFSAVTTDTQY
15,TRBV9,TRBJ2-3,ASSVVGGTGYGDTQY
15,TRBV27,TRBJ2-2,ASSLSISHLNTGELF
14,TRBV4-1,TRBJ2-3,ASSGASGGYTDTQY
11,TRBV5-1,TRBJ1-2,ASSFVGGDGYT
12,TRBV9,TRBJ2-2,ASSPPGGTGELF
12,TRBV27,TRBJ1-2,ASSPLQGQTGYT
13,TRBV5-1,TRBJ2-5,ASSFSLAVQETQY
13,TRBV11-2,TRBJ1-5,ASSFERGSHQPQH
13,TRBV30,TRBJ2-7,ACRGTTGMQYEQY
13,TRBV6-1,TRBJ2-7,ASSDEGFSTYEQY
14,TRBV15,TRBJ2-2,ATSREASVGTGELF
11,TRBV27,TRBJ2-7,ASSLYSDYEQY
14,TRBV12-5,TRBJ2-1,ASGLGSSGGAHEQF
13,TRBV11-2,TRBJ2-3,ASSPGQGEADTQY
12,TRBV4-1,TRBJ1-1,ASSHADMNTEAF
13,TRBV28,TRBJ2-1,ASSLSSGGATEQF
14,TRBV7-9,TRBJ2-1,ASSRGTSGTYNEQF
17,TRBV5-4,TRBJ2-1,ASSWLGSGGESSYNEQF
12,TRBV2,TRBJ2-1,ASRPRTGLDEQF
12,TRBV19,TRBJ1-4,ASSTPGQNEKLF